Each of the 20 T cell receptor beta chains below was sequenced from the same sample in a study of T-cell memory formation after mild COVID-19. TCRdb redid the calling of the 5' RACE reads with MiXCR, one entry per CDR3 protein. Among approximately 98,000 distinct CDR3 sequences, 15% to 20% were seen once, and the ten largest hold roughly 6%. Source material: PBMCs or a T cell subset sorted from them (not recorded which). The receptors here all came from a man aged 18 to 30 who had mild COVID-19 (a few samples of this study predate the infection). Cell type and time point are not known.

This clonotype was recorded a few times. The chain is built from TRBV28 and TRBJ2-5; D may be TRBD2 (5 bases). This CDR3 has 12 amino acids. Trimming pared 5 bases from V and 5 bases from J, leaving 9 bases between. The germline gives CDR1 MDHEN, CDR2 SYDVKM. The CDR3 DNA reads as TGTGCCAGCAGTGAGGGCGGGGAGACCCAGTACTTC. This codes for CASSEGGETQYF.

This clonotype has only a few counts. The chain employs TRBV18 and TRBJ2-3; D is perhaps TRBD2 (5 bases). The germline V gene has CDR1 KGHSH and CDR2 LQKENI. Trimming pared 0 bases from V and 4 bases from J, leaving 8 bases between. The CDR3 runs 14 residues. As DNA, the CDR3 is TGTGCCAGCTCACCACCTGGGCGGGCAGATACGCAGTATTTT. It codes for CASSPPGRADTQYF.

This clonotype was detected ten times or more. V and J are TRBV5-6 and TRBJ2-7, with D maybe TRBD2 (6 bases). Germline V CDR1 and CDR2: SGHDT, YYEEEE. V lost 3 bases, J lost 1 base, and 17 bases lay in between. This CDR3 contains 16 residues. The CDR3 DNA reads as TGTGCCAGCAGCTCATGGAGGGCAGGGAATTCCTACGAGCAGTACTTC. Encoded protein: CASSSWRAGNSYEQYF.

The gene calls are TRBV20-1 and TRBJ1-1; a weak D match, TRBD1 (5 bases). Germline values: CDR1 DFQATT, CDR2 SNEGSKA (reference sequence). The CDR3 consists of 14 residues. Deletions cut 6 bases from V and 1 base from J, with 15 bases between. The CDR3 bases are TGCAGTGCCACAGGCGGAGGTTGGAACACTGAAGCTTTCTTT. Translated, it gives CSATGGGWNTEAFF.

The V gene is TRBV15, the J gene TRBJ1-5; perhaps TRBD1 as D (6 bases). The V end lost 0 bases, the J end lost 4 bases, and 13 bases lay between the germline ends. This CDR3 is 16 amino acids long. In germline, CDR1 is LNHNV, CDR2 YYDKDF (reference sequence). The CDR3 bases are TGTGCCACCAGCAGAGAGGGGGGCAGGGGAAATCAGCCCCAGCATTTT. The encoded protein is CATSREGGRGNQPQHF.

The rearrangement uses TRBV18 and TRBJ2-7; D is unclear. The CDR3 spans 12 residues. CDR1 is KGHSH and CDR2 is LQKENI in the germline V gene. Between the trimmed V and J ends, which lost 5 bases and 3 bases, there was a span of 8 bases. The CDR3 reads CASSTSGYEQYF. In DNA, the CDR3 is TGTGCCAGCTCAACCTCAGGCTACGAGCAGTACTTC. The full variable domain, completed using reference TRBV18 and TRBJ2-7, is NAGVMQNPRHLVRRRGQEARLRCSPMKGHSHVYWYRQLPEEGLKFMVYLQKENIIDESGMPKERFSAEFPKEGPSILRIQQVVRGDSAAYFCASSTSGYEQYFGPGTRLTVT.

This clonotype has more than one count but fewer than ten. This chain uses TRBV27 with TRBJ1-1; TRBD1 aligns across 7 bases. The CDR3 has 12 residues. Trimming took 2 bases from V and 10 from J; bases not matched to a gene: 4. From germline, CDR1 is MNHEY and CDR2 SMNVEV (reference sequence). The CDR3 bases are TGTGCCAGCAGTTTACTAAGGGGGCCAGCTTTCTTT. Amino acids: CASSLLRGPAFF.

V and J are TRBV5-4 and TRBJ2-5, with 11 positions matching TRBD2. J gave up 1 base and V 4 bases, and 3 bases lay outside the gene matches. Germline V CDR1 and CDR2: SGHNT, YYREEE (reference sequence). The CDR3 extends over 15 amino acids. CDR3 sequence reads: CASSIAGGFQETQYF. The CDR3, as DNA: TGTGCCAGCAGCATAGCGGGGGGGTTCCAAGAGACCCAGTACTTC.

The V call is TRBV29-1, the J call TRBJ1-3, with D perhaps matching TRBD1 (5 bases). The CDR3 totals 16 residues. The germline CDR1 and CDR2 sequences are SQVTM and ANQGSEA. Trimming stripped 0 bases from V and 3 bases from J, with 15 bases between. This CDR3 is CSVEDRSRVDGNTIYF. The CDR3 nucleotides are TGCAGCGTTGAAGATCGCTCCAGGGTAGATGGAAACACCATATATTTT.

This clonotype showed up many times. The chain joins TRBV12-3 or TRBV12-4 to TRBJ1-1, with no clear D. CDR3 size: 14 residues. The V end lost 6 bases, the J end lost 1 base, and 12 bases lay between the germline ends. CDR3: CASRVSGSNTEAFF. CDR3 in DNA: TGTGCCAGCAGGGTGTCGGGATCGAACACTGAAGCTTTCTTT.

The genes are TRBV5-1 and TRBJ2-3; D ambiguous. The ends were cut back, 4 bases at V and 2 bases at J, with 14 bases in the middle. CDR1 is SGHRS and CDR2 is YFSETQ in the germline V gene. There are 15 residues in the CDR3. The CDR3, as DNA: TGCGCCAGCAGCCCCTTTGCCAGGATCACAGATACGCAGTATTTT. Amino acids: CASSPFARITDTQYF.

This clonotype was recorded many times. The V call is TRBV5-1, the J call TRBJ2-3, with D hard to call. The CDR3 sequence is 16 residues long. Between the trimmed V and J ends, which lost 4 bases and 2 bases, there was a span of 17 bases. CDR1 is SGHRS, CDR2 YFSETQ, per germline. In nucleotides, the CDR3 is TGCGCCAGCAGCACAGACCCCCAGACCTACACAGATACGCAGTATTTT. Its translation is CASSTDPQTYTDTQYF.

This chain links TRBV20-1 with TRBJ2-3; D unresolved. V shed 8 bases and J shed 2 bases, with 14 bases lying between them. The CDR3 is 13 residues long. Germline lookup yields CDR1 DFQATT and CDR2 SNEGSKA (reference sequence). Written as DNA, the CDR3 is TGCAGTTCTACGATAAACGCCACAGATACGCAGTATTTT. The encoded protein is CSSTINATDTQYF.

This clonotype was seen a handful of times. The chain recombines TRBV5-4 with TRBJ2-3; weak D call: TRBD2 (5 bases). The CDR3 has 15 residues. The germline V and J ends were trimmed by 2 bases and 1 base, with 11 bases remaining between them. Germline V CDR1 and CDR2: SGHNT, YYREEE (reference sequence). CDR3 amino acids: CASSFGGPRTDTQYF. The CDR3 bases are TGTGCCAGCAGCTTTGGCGGGCCACGCACAGATACGCAGTATTTT. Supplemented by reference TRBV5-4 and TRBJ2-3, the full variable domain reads ETGVTQSPTHLIKTRGQQVTLRCSSQSGHNTVSWYQQALGQGPQFIFQYYREEENGRGNFPPRFSGLQFPNYSSELNVNALELDDSALYLCASSFGGPRTDTQYFGPGTRLTVL.

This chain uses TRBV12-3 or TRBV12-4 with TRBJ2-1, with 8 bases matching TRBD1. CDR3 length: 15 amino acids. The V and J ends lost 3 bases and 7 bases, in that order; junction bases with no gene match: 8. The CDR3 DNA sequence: TGTGCCAGCAGTTTCGGGCAGGGGGCGAGAAATGAGCAGTTCTTC. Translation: CASSFGQGARNEQFF.

The CDR3 DNA reads TGTGCCAGCAGTTTCCGTGGGACAGGCAATAGCAATCAGCCCCAGCATTTT. It encodes CASSFRGTGNSNQPQHF. V is TRBV27 and J is TRBJ1-5; 8 bases fit TRBD1. V gave up 3 bases and J gave up 0 bases; unmatched junction bases: 7. The germline V gene encodes CDR1 MNHEY and CDR2 SMNVEV (reference sequence). This CDR3 is 17 amino acids long.

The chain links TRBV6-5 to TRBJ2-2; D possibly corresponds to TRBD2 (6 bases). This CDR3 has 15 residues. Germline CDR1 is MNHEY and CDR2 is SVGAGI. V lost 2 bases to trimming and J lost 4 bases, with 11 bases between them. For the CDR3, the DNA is TGTGCCAGCAGTTACGGGCGGGGTAGCACCGGGGAGCTGTTTTTT. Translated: CASSYGRGSTGELFF.

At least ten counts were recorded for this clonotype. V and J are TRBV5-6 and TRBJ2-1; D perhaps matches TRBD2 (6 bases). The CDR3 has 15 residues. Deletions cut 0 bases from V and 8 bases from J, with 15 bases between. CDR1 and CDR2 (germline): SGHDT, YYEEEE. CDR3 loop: CASSLVRGNSYEQFF. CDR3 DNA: TGTGCCAGCAGCTTGGTCCGGGGGAACAGCTATGAGCAGTTCTTC.

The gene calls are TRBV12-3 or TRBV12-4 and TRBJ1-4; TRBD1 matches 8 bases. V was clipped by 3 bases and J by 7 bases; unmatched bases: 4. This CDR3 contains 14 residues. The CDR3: CASSFRTGSEKLFF. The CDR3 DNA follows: TGTGCCAGCAGTTTCCGGACAGGGAGTGAAAAACTGTTTTTT.

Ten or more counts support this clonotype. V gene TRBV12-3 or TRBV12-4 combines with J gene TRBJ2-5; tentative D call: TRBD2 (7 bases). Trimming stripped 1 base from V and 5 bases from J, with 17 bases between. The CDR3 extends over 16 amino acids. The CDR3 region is CASSLGGGAFLETQYF. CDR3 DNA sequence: TGTGCCAGCAGTTTAGGCGGGGGCGCCTTTCTGGAGACCCAGTACTTC.